These 31 T cell receptor beta chains were all obtained from the same sample, sequenced in a study of cytomegalovirus exposure and HLA in healthy donors. Sequencing was performed with immunoSEQ multiplex PCR; in TCRdb, only in-frame clones are kept and a portion is missing. In the table there are 200,000 or so clones, roughly 80% of which are singletons. The sequenced sample was PBMCs. These receptors came from a woman in her late teens or twenties in good health and CMV-seronegative.

V usage is TRBV10-2 and J usage is TRBJ2-1; D is uncertain. CDR1 is WSHSY and CDR2 is SAAADI in the germline V gene. V shed 4 bases and J shed 10 bases, with 5 bases lying between them. CDR3 length: 10 amino acids. The CDR3 region is CASSGLEQFF. As DNA, the CDR3 is TGCGCCAGCAGTGGTCTGGAGCAGTTCTTC.

The rearrangement uses TRBV18 and TRBJ2-7, with D unclear. Trimming left V 3 bases short and J 6 bases short, with 12 bases between. This CDR3 is built from 13 residues. Germline V CDR1 and CDR2: KGHSH, LQKENI. This CDR3 reads CASSPVGSGEQYF. CDR3 coding DNA: TGTGCCAGCTCACCCGTCGGCTCGGGCGAGCAGTACTTC.

The chain carries TRBV7-9 and TRBJ1-1; D is unresolved. V gave up 5 bases and J gave up 3 bases, with 13 bases separating them. Per germline, CDR1 SEHNR and CDR2 FQNEAQ (reference sequence). There are 14 residues in the CDR3. The CDR3 spells CASSRGRSDTEAFF. The CDR3 DNA reads TGTGCCAGCAGCCGCGGACGGAGCGACACTGAAGCTTTCTTT.

The chain combines TRBV6-5 with TRBJ2-3, with D perhaps being TRBD1 or TRBD2 (5 bases each). Germline loops: CDR1 MNHEY, CDR2 SVGAGI. V lost 5 bases and J 8 bases, leaving 14 bases between the germline ends. The CDR3 has 13 amino acids. In DNA, the CDR3 is TGTGCCAGCAGTAGGGACCCTCGCCTTACGCAGTATTTT. Translated: CASSRDPRLTQYF.

The chain uses TRBV30 and TRBJ2-7; TRBD2 aligns across 8 bases. In germline, CDR1 is GTSNPN, CDR2 SVGIG (reference sequence). CDR3 length: 15 residues. The V gene end was trimmed by 4 bases and the J gene end by 3 bases; junction bases not matched to a gene: 11. This CDR3 reads CAWTPEAGVFYEQYF. The DNA of the CDR3 is TGTGCCTGGACCCCCGAAGCGGGAGTATTCTACGAGCAGTACTTC.

CDR3 residues: CASTRGPTGELFF. CDR3 coding DNA: TGTGCCAGCACCAGGGGGCCCACCGGGGAGCTGTTTTTT. The chain recombines TRBV2 with TRBJ2-2; 8 positions match TRBD1. The CDR3 spans 13 residues. J gave up 4 bases and V 7 bases, and 2 bases lay outside the gene matches. Germline loops: CDR1 SNHLY, CDR2 FYNNEI.

This clone was detected a few times. The rearrangement joins TRBV2 to TRBJ2-2; a possible D gene is TRBD1 (5 bases). Between the trimmed V and J ends, which lost 7 bases and 6 bases, there was a span of 18 bases. The CDR3 extends over 15 amino acids. CDR1 is SNHLY and CDR2 is FYNNEI in the germline V gene. The CDR3 loop is CASTPDSQGAGELFF. DNA of the CDR3: TGTGCCAGCACGCCCGACAGCCAAGGGGCCGGGGAGCTGTTTTTT.

The chain recombines TRBV28 with TRBJ1-1, with TRBD1 matching over 8 bases. The CDR3 runs 12 residues. V trimming: 3 bases; J trimming: 10 bases; junction bases outside the gene matches: 4. CDR1 and CDR2 from the germline V gene are MDHEN and SYDVKM. As DNA, the CDR3 is TGTGCCAGCAGTTTGGATGACAGGGGAGCTTTCTTT. Translated, it gives CASSLDDRGAFF.

The chain uses TRBV10-3 and TRBJ1-1; D ambiguous. Trimming stripped 10 bases from V and 3 bases from J, with 12 bases between. The CDR3 is 12 amino acids. Germline-derived CDR1 and CDR2 are ENHRY and SYGVKD. CDR3 protein: CATGRGDTEAFF. The CDR3 DNA reads TGTGCCACCGGACGGGGAGACACTGAAGCTTTCTTT.

V is TRBV5-1 and J is TRBJ1-2; 8 nucleotides line up with TRBD1. This CDR3 region has 15 residues. Unmatched junction bases numbered 7, after V lost 0 bases and J lost 6 bases. The germline V gene has CDR1 SGHRS and CDR2 YFSETQ. CDR3 bases: TGCGCCAGCAGCTTGGAGCAGGGGGCTGTCAATGGCTACACCTTC. Protein product: CASSLEQGAVNGYTF.

This clone appeared a few times. Other DNA sequences in the same sample also yield this CDR3. The chain joins TRBV2 to TRBJ2-7; D unresolved. Trimming stripped 2 bases from V and 1 base from J, with 3 bases between. The CDR3 runs to 12 residues. Germline loops: CDR1 SNHLY, CDR2 FYNNEI. CDR3 DNA: TGTGCCAGCAGTGAACAGTCCTACGAGCAGTACTTC. It yields the protein CASSEQSYEQYF.

V is TRBV6-5 and J is TRBJ2-7; weak D call: TRBD1 (5 bases). Deletions cut 2 bases from V and 0 bases from J, with 8 bases between. The germline V gene has CDR1 MNHEY and CDR2 SVGAGI. The CDR3 spans 14 residues. The CDR3 is CASSYRTYSYEQYF. As DNA, the CDR3 is TGTGCCAGCAGTTACCGGACATACTCCTACGAGCAGTACTTC.

This chain links TRBV29-1 with TRBJ2-5; D ambiguous. The CDR3 contains 12 residues. The germline CDR1 and CDR2 sequences are SQVTM and ANQGSEA. V dropped 8 bases and J dropped 5 bases, with 15 bases sitting between them. CDR3 nucleotides: TGCAGCCATAACCCCTTAGAGGAGACCCAGTACTTC. This codes for CSHNPLEETQYF.

The chain joins TRBV6-5 to TRBJ2-7, with D possibly being TRBD1 or TRBD2 (5 bases each). The CDR3 totals 14 residues. Germline CDR1 MNHEY, CDR2 SVGAGI. Trimming took 5 bases from V and 2 from J, leaving 13 bases between them. The chain's CDR3 is CASSPVRGTYEQYF. Written as DNA, the CDR3 is TGTGCCAGCAGTCCCGTGAGGGGTACCTACGAGCAGTACTTC.

The V and J genes are TRBV5-8 and TRBJ1-4; D is undetermined. V dropped 2 bases and J dropped 2 bases, with 13 bases sitting between them. Germline CDR1 reads SGHTS; CDR2 reads YDEGEE. CDR3 size: 16 residues. CDR3 DNA: TGTGCCAGCAGCTTAGGGCGCACATTTACTAATGAAAAACTGTTTTTT. Translated, it gives CASSLGRTFTNEKLFF.

The V call is TRBV11-2, the J call TRBJ1-2, with a possible D match to TRBD1 (6 bases). Trimming left V 5 bases short and J 5 bases short, with 15 bases between. The CDR3 extends over 14 amino acids. CDR1 is SGHAT, CDR2 FQNNGV, per germline. In DNA, the CDR3 is TGTGCCAGCAGCCTAGTGGGGGGGCCTTATGGCTACACCTTC. It yields the protein CASSLVGGPYGYTF. Supplemented by reference TRBV11-2 and TRBJ1-2, the full variable domain reads EAGVAQSPRYKIIEKRQSVAFWCNPISGHATLYWYQQILGQGPKLLIQFQNNGVVDDSQLPKDRFSAERLKGVDSTLKIQPAKLEDSAVYLCASSLVGGPYGYTFGSGTRLTVV.

CDR3: CASSQVGLAVNEQFF. The DNA for the CDR3 is TGCGCCAGCAGCCAGGTGGGTCTAGCGGTTAATGAGCAGTTCTTC. This chain connects TRBV4-1 to TRBJ2-1; 7 nucleotides agree with TRBD2. There are 15 residues in the CDR3. Germline CDR1 is MGHRA and CDR2 is YSYEKL. V was clipped by 3 bases and J by 7 bases; unmatched bases: 9.

The chain combines TRBV11-3 with TRBJ2-7, with unresolved D. CDR1 is SGHNT, CDR2 YENEEA, per germline. Trimming left V 0 bases short and J 0 bases short, with 6 bases between. The CDR3 extends over 14 amino acids. The CDR3 loop is CASSLEGGSYEQYF. For the CDR3, the DNA is TGTGCCAGCAGCTTAGAGGGCGGCTCCTACGAGCAGTACTTC.

In this sample, this clone turned up a few times. The V and J genes are TRBV2 and TRBJ1-1; tentatively, D is TRBD1 (5 bases). V was cut by 8 bases and J by 0 bases, with 13 bases left in between. This CDR3 comprises 14 residues. Per the germline V gene, CDR1 is SNHLY and CDR2 is FYNNEI. The CDR3 region has the DNA TGTGCCAGCGGAAACCAGGGAGTGAACACTGAAGCTTTCTTT. The encoded protein is CASGNQGVNTEAFF. Variable domain in full (rest from reference TRBV2 and TRBJ1-1): EPEVTQTPSHQVTQMGQEVILRCVPISNHLYFYWYRQILGQKVEFLVSFYNNEISEKSEIFDDQFSVERPDGSNFTLKIRSTKLEDSAMYFCASGNQGVNTEAFFGQGTRLTVV.

This sequence joins TRBV9 and TRBJ1-3; 10 nucleotides match TRBD1. CDR3 length: 19 residues. Germline loops: CDR1 SGDLS, CDR2 YYNGEE. Unmatched junction bases numbered 13, after V lost 0 bases and J lost 4 bases. In DNA, the CDR3 is TGTGCCAGCAGCGTAGGAGGGGGACAGGGGTACTCTTCAGGAAACACCATATATTTT. Translation: CASSVGGGQGYSSGNTIYF.

This clone has just a few counts. The V gene is TRBV4-1, the J gene TRBJ1-2; D ambiguous. Trimming took off 0 bases at V and 5 bases at J, with 7 bases between the two ends. The length of the CDR3 is 13 residues. CDR1 and CDR2 (germline): MGHRA, YSYEKL. CDR3: CASSQEGPYGYTF. The CDR3, as DNA: TGCGCCAGCAGCCAAGAAGGACCTTATGGCTACACCTTC.

A single count supports this clone. The V gene is TRBV19, the J gene TRBJ2-5; D possibly corresponds to TRBD1 (6 bases). CDR3 size: 16 residues. The germline CDR1 and CDR2 sequences are LNHDA and SQIVND (reference sequence). V was trimmed by 5 bases and J by 1 base, leaving 17 bases between them. CDR3 nucleotides: TGTGCCAGTAGTGCCCGAGGGGGAATCGGCCAAGAGACCCAGTACTTC. It specifies CASSARGGIGQETQYF.

The V and J genes are TRBV5-1 and TRBJ1-1; D is uncertain. Looked up from germline, CDR1 is SGHRS and CDR2 is YFSETQ. The CDR3 extends over 15 amino acids. Between the trimmed V and J ends, which lost 0 bases and 5 bases, there was a span of 14 bases. DNA of the CDR3: TGCGCCAGCAGCTTGGGAGGACGGAGTACAACTGAAGCTTTCTTT. It translates to CASSLGGRSTTEAFF. The full variable domain, completed using reference TRBV5-1 and TRBJ1-1, is KAGVTQTPRYLIKTRGQQVTLSCSPISGHRSVSWYQQTPGQGLQFLFEYFSETQRNKGNFPGRFSGRQFSNSRSEMNVSTLELGDSALYLCASSLGGRSTTEAFFGQGTRLTVV.

This sequence joins TRBV10-3 and TRBJ2-1, with 13 bases lining up with TRBD2. The V gene end was trimmed by 6 bases and the J gene end by 9 bases; junction bases not matched to a gene: 8. Germline CDR1 and CDR2: ENHRY and SYGVKD. The CDR3 runs to 15 residues. The CDR3 DNA follows: TGTGCCATCAGCGATACTAGCGGGGGGGCCGGTGAGCAGTTCTTC. Protein sequence: CAISDTSGGAGEQFF.

This sequence joins TRBV7-8 and TRBJ1-5; unclear D gene. In germline, CDR1 is SGHVS, CDR2 FQNEAQ. CDR3 size: 13 residues. V was trimmed by 1 base and J by 0 bases, leaving 1 base between them. The CDR3 DNA reads TGTGCCAGCAGCTTAGATAGCAATCAGCCCCAGCATTTT. Translation gives CASSLDSNQPQHF.

V is TRBV11-1 and J is TRBJ2-1; 9 positions match TRBD1. The CDR3 is 15 residues long. The ends lost 5 bases at V and 2 bases at J; junction bases unmatched: 4. Germline assignment: CDR1 SGHAT and CDR2 FQDESV (reference sequence). CDR3 DNA sequence: TGTGCCAGCAGCCGAACAGGGGGCCCCTACAATGAGCAGTTCTTC. It specifies CASSRTGGPYNEQFF.

The V gene is TRBV5-1, the J gene TRBJ2-3, with D possibly TRBD2 on 6 matching bases. CDR1 is SGHRS and CDR2 is YFSETQ in the germline V gene. Trimming shortened V by 4 bases and J by 6 bases, and 6 bases separated the two germline ends. The CDR3 loop spans 11 amino acids. CDR3 nucleotide sequence: TGCGCCAGCAGCCGGGGGGATACGCAGTATTTT. It encodes CASSRGDTQYF. Drawing the rest from reference TRBV5-1 and TRBJ2-3, the complete variable domain is KAGVTQTPRYLIKTRGQQVTLSCSPISGHRSVSWYQQTPGQGLQFLFEYFSETQRNKGNFPGRFSGRQFSNSRSEMNVSTLELGDSALYLCASSRGDTQYFGPGTRLTVL.

The rearrangement uses TRBV5-1 and TRBJ1-1, with TRBD1 identical over 8 bases. The V gene's germline CDR1 is SGHRS and CDR2 YFSETQ. J gave up 0 bases and V 0 bases, and 1 base lay outside the gene matches. The CDR3 runs 15 residues. The CDR3 reads CASSLDRGMNTEAFF. The CDR3 bases are TGCGCCAGCAGCTTGGACAGGGGGATGAACACTGAAGCTTTCTTT.

The J gene is TRBJ2-7, the V gene TRBV5-4, with D maybe TRBD1 (8 bases). Germline lookup yields CDR1 SGHNT and CDR2 YYREEE (reference sequence). Deletions cut 4 bases from V and 6 bases from J, with 20 bases between. The CDR3 contains 15 residues. The DNA of the CDR3 is TGTGCCAGCAGCCTACCCGGACAGGGAGGGGTCGAGCAGTACTTC. It encodes CASSLPGQGGVEQYF.

V usage is TRBV30 and J usage is TRBJ1-5; D may be TRBD1 (5 bases). CDR3 size: 14 residues. Deletions cut 2 bases from V and 4 bases from J, with 12 bases between. Germline V gene sequence: CDR1 GTSNPN, CDR2 SVGIG (reference sequence). The CDR3 DNA follows: TGTGCCTGGAGTTTAGGGGACCTTAATCAGCCCCAGCATTTT. It translates to CAWSLGDLNQPQHF. The entire variable domain, with the rest obtained from reference TRBV30 and TRBJ1-5, is as follows: SQTIHQWPATLVQPVGSPLSLECTVEGTSNPNLYWYRQAAGRGLQLLFYSVGIGQISSEVPQNLSASRPQDRQFILSSKKLLLSDSGFYLCAWSLGDLNQPQHFGDGTRLSIL.

The chain is built from TRBV28 and TRBJ1-4; D is uncertain. The V end lost 5 bases, the J end lost 8 bases, and 15 bases lay between the germline ends. The CDR3 loop spans 14 amino acids. Germline CDR1 is MDHEN and CDR2 is SYDVKM. The CDR3 nucleotides read TGTGCCAGCAGTACCGGGCCCCTGGAGGAAAAACTGTTTTTT. Residues: CASSTGPLEEKLFF.